This T cell receptor (beta chain) was sequenced during a study of OX40 agonist ivuxolimab in advanced cancers. Overall study findings and caveats: In CD8+ T cells, expanded clones were on average more numerous than in CD4+.

V gave up 1 base and J gave up 1 base, with 5 bases separating them. This CDR3 has 13 residues. CDR1 and CDR2 (germline): LGHNA, YSLEER. A remark on this clone: Its target is unknown.

Method: immunoSEQ multiplex PCR; TCRdb's copy keeps in-frame clones and lacks some. The sample has under 110,000 clones, roughly nine tenths seen once. This sequence joins TRBV4-3 and TRBJ2-7; D gene unclear. Sequencing used CD4+ or CD8+ T cells sorted from blood, obtained in a trial of the OX40 agonist ivuxolimab. The source is an adult with an advanced solid tumor such as melanoma, head and neck, liver or kidney cancer. This CDR3 reads CASSQAESYEQYF. CDR3 nucleotides: TGCGCCAGCAGCCAAGCGGAGTCCTACGAGCAGTACTTC.